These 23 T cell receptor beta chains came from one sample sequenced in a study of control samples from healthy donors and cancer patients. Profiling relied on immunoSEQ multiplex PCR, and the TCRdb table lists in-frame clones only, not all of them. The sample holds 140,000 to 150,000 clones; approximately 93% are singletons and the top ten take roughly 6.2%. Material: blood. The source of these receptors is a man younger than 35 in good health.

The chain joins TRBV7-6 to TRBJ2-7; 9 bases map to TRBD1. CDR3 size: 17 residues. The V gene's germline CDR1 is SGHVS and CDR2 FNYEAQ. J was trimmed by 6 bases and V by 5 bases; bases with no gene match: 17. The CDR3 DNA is TGTGCCAGCAGCGCCTCGGGACAGGGTCTTTATGTCGGCGAGCAGTACTTC. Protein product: CASSASGQGLYVGEQYF.

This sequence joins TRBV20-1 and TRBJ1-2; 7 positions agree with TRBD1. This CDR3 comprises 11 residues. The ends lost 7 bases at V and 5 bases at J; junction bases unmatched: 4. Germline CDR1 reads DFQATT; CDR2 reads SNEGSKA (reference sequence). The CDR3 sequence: CSVGRGYGYTF. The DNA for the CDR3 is TGCAGTGTCGGCAGGGGGTATGGCTACACCTTC.

CDR3 loop: CAISDDRETYNEQFF. CDR3 coding DNA: TGTGCCATCAGTGACGACAGGGAAACCTACAATGAGCAGTTCTTC. The chain has TRBV10-3 and TRBJ2-1; 7 nucleotides agree with TRBD1. J lost 2 bases, V lost 3 bases, and 4 bases had no gene match. CDR1 and CDR2 (germline): ENHRY, SYGVKD. This CDR3 spans 15 amino acids.

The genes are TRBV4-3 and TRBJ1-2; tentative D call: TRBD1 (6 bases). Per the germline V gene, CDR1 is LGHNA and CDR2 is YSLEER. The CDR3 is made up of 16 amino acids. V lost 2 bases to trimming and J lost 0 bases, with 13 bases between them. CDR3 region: CASSQTWTDTNYGYTF. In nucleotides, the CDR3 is TGCGCCAGCAGCCAAACGTGGACAGACACTAACTATGGCTACACCTTC.

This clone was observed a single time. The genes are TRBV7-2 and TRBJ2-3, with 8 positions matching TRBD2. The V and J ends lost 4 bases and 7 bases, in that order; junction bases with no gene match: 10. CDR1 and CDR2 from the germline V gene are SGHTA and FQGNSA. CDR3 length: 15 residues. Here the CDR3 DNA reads TGTGCCAGCAGCTCCCCTGGGACTAGTGGGTATACGCAGTATTTT. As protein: CASSSPGTSGYTQYF.

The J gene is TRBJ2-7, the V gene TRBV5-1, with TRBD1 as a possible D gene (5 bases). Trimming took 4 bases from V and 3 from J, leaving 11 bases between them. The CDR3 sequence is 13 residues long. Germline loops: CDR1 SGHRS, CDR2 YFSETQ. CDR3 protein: CASSGAKHYEQYF. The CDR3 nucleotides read TGCGCCAGCAGCGGGGCCAAACACTACGAGCAGTACTTC. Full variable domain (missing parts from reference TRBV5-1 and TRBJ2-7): KAGVTQTPRYLIKTRGQQVTLSCSPISGHRSVSWYQQTPGQGLQFLFEYFSETQRNKGNFPGRFSGRQFSNSRSEMNVSTLELGDSALYLCASSGAKHYEQYFGPGTRLTVT.

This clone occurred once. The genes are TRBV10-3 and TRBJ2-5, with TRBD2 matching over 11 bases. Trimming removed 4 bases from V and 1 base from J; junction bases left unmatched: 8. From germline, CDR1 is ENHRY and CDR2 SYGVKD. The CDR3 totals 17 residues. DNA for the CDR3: TGTGCCATCAGTGCCCAGACTAGCGGGATGTTCCAAGAGACCCAGTACTTC. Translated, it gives CAISAQTSGMFQETQYF.

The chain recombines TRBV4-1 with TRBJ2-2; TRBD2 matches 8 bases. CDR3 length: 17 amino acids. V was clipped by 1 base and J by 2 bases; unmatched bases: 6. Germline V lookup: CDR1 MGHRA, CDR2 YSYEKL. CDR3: CASSQAARGVNTGELFF. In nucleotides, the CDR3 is TGCGCCAGCAGCCAAGCCGCGCGGGGGGTAAACACCGGGGAGCTGTTTTTT.

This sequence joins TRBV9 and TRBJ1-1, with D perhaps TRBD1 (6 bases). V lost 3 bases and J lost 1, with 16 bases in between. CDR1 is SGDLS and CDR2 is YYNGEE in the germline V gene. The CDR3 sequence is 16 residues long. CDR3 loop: CASSGLRMDRNTEAFF. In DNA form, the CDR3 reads TGTGCCAGCAGCGGACTCCGAATGGACAGGAACACTGAAGCTTTCTTT. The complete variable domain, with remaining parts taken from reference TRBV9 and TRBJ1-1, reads DSGVTQTPKHLITATGQRVTLRCSPRSGDLSVYWYQQSLDQGLQFLIQYYNGEERAKGNILERFSAQQFPDLHSELNLSSLELGDSALYFCASSGLRMDRNTEAFFGQGTRLTVV.

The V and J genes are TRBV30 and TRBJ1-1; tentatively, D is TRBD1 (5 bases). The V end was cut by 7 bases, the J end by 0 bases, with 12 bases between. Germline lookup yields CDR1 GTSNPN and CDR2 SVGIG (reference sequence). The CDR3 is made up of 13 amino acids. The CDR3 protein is CASGGVMNTEAFF. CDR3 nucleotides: TGTGCCTCTGGGGGGGTCATGAACACTGAAGCTTTCTTT.

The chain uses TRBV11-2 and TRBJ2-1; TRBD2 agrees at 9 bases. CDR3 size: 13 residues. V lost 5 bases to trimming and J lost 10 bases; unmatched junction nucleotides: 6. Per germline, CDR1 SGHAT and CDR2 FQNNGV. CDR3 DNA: TGTGCCAGCAGCAGGCTAGCGGGGCGCGAGCAGTTCTTC. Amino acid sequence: CASSRLAGREQFF.

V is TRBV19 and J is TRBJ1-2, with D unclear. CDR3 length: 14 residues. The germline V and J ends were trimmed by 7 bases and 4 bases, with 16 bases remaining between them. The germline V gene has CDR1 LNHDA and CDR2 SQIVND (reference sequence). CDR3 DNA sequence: TGTGCCAGTACGGCTATCTTGGGGAGCTATGGCTACACCTTC. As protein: CASTAILGSYGYTF.

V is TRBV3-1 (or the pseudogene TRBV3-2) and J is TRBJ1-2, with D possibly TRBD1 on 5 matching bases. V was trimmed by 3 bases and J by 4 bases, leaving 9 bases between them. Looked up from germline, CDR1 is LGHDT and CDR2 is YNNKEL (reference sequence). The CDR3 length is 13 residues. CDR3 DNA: TGTGCCAGCAGCCACCGGGGACCCTATGGCTACACCTTC. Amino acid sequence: CASSHRGPYGYTF.

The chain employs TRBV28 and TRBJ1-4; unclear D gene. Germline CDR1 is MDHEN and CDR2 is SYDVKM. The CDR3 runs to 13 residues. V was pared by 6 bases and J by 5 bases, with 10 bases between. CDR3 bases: TGTGCCAGCAGCCCCTCCCGAAATGAAAAACTGTTTTTT. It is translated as CASSPSRNEKLFF.

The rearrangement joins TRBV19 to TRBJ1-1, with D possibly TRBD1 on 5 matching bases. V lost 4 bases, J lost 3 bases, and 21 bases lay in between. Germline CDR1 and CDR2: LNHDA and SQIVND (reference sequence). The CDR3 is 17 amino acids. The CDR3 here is CASSNLVPGPGDTEAFF. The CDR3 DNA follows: TGTGCCAGTAGTAACCTCGTACCGGGACCGGGGGACACTGAAGCTTTCTTT.

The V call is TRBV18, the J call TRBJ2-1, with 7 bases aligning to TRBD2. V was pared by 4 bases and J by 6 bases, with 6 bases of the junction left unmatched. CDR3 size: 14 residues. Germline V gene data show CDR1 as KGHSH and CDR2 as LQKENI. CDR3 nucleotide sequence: TGTGCCAGCTCACAACCGGGACTAACCAATGAGCAGTTCTTC. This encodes CASSQPGLTNEQFF.

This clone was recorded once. The CDR3 loop is CASIGSGGHQPQHF. The CDR3 DNA reads as TGTGCCAGCATTGGCTCCGGGGGCCATCAGCCCCAGCATTTT. The rearrangement uses TRBV28 and TRBJ1-5; a weak D match, TRBD1 (6 bases). Germline CDR1 MDHEN, CDR2 SYDVKM. Trimming removed 7 bases from V and 5 bases from J, with 15 bases in between. The CDR3 runs 14 residues.

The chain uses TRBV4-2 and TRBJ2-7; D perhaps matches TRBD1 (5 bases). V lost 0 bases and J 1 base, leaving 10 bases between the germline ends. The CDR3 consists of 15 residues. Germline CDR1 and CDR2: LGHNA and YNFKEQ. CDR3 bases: TGTGCCAGCAGCCAAGAGGCGACAGTATCCTACGAGCAGTACTTC. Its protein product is CASSQEATVSYEQYF.

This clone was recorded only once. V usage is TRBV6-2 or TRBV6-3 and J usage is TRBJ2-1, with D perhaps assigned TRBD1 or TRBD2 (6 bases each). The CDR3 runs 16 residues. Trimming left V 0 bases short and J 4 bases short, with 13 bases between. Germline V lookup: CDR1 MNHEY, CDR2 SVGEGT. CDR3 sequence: CASSYSKGGRYNEQFF. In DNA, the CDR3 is TGTGCCAGCAGTTACTCGAAGGGGGGTCGATACAATGAGCAGTTCTTC.

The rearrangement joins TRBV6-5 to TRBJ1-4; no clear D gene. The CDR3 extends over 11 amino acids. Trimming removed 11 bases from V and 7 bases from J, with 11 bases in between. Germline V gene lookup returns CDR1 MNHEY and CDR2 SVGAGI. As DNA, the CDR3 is TGTGCCCGCCGGGTTGTTGAAAAACTGTTTTTT. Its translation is CARRVVEKLFF.

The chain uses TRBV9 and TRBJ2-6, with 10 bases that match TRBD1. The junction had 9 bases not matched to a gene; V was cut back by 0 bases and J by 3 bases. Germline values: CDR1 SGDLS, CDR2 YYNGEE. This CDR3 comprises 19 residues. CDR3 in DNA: TGTGCCAGCAGCGTAGCTACCGACAGGGGGCAACTTGGGGCCAACGTCCTGACTTTC. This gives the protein CASSVATDRGQLGANVLTF.

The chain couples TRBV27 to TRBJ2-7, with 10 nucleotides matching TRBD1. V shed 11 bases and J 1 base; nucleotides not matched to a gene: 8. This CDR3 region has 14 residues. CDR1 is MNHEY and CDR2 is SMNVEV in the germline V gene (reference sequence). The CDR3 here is CAGMDRGESYEQYF. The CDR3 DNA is TGTGCCGGAATGGACAGGGGGGAATCCTACGAGCAGTACTTC.

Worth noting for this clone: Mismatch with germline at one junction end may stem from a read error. CDR3 coding DNA: TGTGCCAGCAGCTTAGAGCGGGGGCCACGGGACTTC. It encodes CASSLERGPRDF. The chain combines TRBV11-2 with TRBJ2-5; the D gene is possibly TRBD2 (7 bases). The CDR3 loop spans 12 amino acids. Germline lookup yields CDR1 SGHAT and CDR2 FQNNGV.